In its sample, the clone carrying this T cell receptor (beta chain) was seen a few times. The antigen remains undetermined. Germline lookup yields CDR1 MNHEY and CDR2 SVGAGI. This CDR3 contains 15 residues. The ends lost 2 bases at V and 7 bases at J; junction bases unmatched: 6. The data originate from a study of vaccination and CD4 T cells after COVID-19. Cultured CD4+ T cell DNA was sequenced using the Oncomine TCR Beta short-read assay. TCRdb re-called the PCR reads with MiXCR, one entry per CDR3 protein. The table lists more than 15,000 distinct CDR3 sequences, approximately 65% of them singletons. The treatment is: roughly 10-day PBMC culture with coronavirus spike peptide pools or control peptides (ViraFEST assay).

What was sequenced was CD4+ T cells from blood, cultured in vitro. The receptor was isolated from a human donor who had recovered from COVID-19. The chain employs TRBV6-5 and TRBJ1-5, with TRBD1 matching over 9 bases. CDR3 in DNA: TGTGCCAGCAGTTACCCGGGACAGGGCGGCCAGCCCCAGCATTTT. This codes for CASSYPGQGGQPQHF.